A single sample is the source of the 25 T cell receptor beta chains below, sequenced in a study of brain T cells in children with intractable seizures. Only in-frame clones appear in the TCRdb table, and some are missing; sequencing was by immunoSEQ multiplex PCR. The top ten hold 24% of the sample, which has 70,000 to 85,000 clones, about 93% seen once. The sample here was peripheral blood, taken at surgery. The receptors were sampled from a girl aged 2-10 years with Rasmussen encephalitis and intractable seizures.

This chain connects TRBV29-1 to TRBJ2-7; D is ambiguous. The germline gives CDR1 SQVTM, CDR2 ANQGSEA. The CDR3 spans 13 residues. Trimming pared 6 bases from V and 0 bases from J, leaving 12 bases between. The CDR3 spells CSVAFIASYEQYF. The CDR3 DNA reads TGCAGCGTCGCTTTCATAGCCTCCTACGAGCAGTACTTC.

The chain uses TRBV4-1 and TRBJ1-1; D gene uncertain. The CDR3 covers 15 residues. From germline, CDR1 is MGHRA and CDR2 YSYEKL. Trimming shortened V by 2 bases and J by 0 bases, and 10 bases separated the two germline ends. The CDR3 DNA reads TGCGCCAGCAGCCAAAAACAGAACATGAACACTGAAGCTTTCTTT. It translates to CASSQKQNMNTEAFF.

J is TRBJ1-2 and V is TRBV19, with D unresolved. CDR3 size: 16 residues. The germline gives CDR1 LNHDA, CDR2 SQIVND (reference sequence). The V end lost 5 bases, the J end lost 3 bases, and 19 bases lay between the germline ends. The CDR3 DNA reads TGTGCCAGTAGTCTGGATGCCACCGGGCTCTACTATGGCTACACCTTC. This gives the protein CASSLDATGLYYGYTF.

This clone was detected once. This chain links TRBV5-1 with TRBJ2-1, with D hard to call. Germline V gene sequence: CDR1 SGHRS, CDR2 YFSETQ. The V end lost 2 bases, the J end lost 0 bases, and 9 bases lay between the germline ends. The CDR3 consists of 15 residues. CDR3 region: CASSFWWGSYNEQFF. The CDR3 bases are TGCGCCAGCAGCTTCTGGTGGGGCTCCTACAATGAGCAGTTCTTC.

CDR3: CASSSRVGYYNEQFF. The CDR3 DNA reads TGTGCCAGCAGCTCTCGTGTGGGTTACTACAATGAGCAGTTCTTC. The chain carries TRBV25-1 and TRBJ2-1; D not resolved. Trimming left V 6 bases short and J 3 bases short, with 15 bases between. The CDR3 contains 15 residues. CDR1 is MGHDK, CDR2 SYGVNS, per germline.

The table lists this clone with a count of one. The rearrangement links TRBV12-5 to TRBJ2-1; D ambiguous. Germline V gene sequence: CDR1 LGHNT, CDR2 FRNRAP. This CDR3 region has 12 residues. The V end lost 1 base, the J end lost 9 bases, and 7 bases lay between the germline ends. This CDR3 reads CASGLARSEQFF. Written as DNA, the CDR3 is TGTGCTAGTGGTTTGGCCCGCAGTGAGCAGTTCTTC.

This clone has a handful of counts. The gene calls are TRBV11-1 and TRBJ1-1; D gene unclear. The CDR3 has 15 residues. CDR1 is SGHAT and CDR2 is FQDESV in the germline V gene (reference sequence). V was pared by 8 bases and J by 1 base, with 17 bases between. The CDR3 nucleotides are TGTGCCAGCGTCGATAAGTCCTCTGCGAACACTGAAGCTTTCTTT. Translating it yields CASVDKSSANTEAFF.

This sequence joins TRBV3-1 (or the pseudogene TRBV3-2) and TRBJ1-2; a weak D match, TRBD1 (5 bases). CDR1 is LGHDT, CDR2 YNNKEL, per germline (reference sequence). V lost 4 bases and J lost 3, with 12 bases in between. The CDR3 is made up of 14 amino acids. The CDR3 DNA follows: TGTGCCAGCAGCCTCGCCGGGACGGACTATGGCTACACCTTC. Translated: CASSLAGTDYGYTF.

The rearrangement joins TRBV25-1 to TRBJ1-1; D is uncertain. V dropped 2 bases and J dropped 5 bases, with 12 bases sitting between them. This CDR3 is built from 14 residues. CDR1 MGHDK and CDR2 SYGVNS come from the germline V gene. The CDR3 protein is CASSEEGVGTEAFF. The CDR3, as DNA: TGTGCCAGCAGTGAAGAGGGAGTCGGTACTGAAGCTTTCTTT.

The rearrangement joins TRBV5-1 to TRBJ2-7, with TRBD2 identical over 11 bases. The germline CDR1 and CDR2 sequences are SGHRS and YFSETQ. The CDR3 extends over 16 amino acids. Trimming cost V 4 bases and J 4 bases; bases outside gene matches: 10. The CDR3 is CASSGMTSGKGYEQYF. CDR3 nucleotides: TGCGCCAGCAGCGGTATGACTAGCGGGAAAGGTTACGAGCAGTACTTC.

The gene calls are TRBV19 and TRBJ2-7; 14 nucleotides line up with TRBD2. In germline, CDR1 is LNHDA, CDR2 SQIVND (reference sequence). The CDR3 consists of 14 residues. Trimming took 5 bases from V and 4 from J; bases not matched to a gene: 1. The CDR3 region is CASSGTSGRYEQYF. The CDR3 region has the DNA TGTGCCAGTAGTGGGACTAGCGGGAGATACGAGCAGTACTTC.

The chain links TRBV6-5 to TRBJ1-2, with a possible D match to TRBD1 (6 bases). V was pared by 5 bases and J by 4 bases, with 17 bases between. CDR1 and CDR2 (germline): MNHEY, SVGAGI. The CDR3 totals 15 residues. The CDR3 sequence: CASSPPSGGLYGYTF. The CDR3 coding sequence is TGTGCCAGCAGTCCGCCCAGTGGGGGCCTCTATGGCTACACCTTC.

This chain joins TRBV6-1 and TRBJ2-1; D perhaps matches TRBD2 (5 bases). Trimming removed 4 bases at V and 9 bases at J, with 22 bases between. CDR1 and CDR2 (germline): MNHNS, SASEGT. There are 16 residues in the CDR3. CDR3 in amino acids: CASSGVIGVVRFEQFF. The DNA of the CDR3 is TGTGCCAGCAGTGGGGTGATCGGGGTCGTTCGCTTTGAGCAGTTCTTC.

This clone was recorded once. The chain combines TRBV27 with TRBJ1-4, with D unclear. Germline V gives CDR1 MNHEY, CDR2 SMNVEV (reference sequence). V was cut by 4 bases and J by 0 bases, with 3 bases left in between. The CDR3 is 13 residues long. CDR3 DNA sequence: TGTGCCAGCAGTTCGGCAACTAATGAAAAACTGTTTTTT. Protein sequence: CASSSATNEKLFF.

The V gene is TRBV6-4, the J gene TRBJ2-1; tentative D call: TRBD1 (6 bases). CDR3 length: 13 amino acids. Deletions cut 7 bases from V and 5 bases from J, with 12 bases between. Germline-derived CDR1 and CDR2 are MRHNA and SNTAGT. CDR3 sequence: CASIGTPDNEQFF. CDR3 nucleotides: TGTGCCAGCATTGGGACACCCGACAATGAGCAGTTCTTC.

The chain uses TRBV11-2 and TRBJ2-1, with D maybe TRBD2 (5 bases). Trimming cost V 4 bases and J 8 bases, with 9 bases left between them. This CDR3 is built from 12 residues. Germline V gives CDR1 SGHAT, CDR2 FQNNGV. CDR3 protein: CASSWELDEQFF. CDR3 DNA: TGTGCCAGCAGCTGGGAGCTCGATGAGCAGTTCTTC.

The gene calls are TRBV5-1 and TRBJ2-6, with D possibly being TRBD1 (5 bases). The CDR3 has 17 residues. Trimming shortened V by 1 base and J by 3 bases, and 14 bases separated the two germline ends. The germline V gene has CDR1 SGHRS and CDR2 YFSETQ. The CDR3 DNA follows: TGCGCCAGCAGCTTGAGGGGCTCGAGGAGTGGGGCCAACGTCCTGACTTTC. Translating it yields CASSLRGSRSGANVLTF.

The CDR3, as DNA: TGCGCCAGCAGTGAAGCACCTAGCTTTTCCTACGAGCAGTACTTC. Translated, it gives CASSEAPSFSYEQYF. The chain links TRBV10-1 to TRBJ2-7; a weak D match, TRBD2 (5 bases). Germline CDR1 and CDR2: WNHNN and SYGVQD (reference sequence). The length of the CDR3 is 15 residues. Trimming removed 3 bases at V and 1 base at J, with 13 bases between.

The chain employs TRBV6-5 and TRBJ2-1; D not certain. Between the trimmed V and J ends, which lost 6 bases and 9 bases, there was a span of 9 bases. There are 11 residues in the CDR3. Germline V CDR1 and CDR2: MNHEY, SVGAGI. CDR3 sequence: CASRDVAEQFF. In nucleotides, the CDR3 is TGTGCCAGCAGGGATGTGGCTGAGCAGTTCTTC.

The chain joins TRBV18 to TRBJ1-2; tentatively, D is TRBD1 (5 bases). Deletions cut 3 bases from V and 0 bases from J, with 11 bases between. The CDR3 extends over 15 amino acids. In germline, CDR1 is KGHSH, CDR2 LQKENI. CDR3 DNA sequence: TGTGCCAGCTCACCGAAGGAGGGGACTAACTATGGCTACACCTTC. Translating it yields CASSPKEGTNYGYTF.

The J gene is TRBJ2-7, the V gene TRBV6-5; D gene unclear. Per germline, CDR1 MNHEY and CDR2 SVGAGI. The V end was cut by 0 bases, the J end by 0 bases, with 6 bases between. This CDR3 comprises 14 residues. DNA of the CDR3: TGTGCCAGCAGTTACTCAGCCAGCTCCTACGAGCAGTACTTC. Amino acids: CASSYSASSYEQYF.

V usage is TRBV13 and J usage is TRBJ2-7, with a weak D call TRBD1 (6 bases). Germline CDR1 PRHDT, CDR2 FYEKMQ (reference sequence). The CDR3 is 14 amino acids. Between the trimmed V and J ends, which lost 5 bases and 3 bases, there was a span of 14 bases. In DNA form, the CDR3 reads TGTGCCAGCAGCGCAGGTACAGGGAACTACGAGCAGTACTTC. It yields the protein CASSAGTGNYEQYF.

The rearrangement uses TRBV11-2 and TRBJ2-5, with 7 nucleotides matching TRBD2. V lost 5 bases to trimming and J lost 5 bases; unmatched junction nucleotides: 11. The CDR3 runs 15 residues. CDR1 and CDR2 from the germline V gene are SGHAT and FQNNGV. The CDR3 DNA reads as TGTGCCAGCAGCCACGTTAGGGAGGGAGGCGAGACCCAGTACTTC. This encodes CASSHVREGGETQYF.

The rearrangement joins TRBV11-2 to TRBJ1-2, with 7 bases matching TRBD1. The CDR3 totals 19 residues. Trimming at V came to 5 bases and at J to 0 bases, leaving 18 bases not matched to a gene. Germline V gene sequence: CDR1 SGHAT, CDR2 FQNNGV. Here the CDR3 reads CASSILPRDSLTSNYGYTF. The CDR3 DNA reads TGTGCCAGCAGCATCCTCCCTAGGGACAGTCTTACATCTAACTATGGCTACACCTTC.

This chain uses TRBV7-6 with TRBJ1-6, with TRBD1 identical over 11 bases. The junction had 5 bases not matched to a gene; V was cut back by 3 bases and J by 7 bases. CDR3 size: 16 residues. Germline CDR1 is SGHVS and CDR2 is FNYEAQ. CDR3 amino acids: CASSLEGQGVNSPLHF. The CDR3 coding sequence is TGTGCCAGCAGCTTGGAGGGACAGGGGGTCAATTCACCCCTCCACTTT.